The 23 T cell receptor beta chains listed next were all sequenced from one sample in a study of control samples from healthy donors and cancer patients. Generated by immunoSEQ multiplex PCR, the TCRdb table keeps only in-frame clones and is missing some. The sample includes 20,000 to 25,000 clones, 70% to 90% seen only once; the top ten take approximately 9.3%. The specimen was PBMCs. The source is a woman in her sixties or seventies with head and neck cancer.

The genes are TRBV7-7 and TRBJ2-1, with 10 bases identical to TRBD1. Germline-derived CDR1 and CDR2 are SSHAT and FNYEAQ (reference sequence). J was trimmed by 2 bases and V by 5 bases; bases with no gene match: 3. The CDR3 is made up of 15 amino acids. The CDR3 nucleotides read TGTGCCAGCAGCATCGGACAGGGGGCCTACAATGAGCAGTTCTTC. The encoded protein is CASSIGQGAYNEQFF.

The chain joins TRBV30 to TRBJ2-1; maybe TRBD2 (6 bases). The V gene lost 0 bases and the J gene lost 6 bases, with 9 bases spanning the gap. Germline V gene lookup returns CDR1 GTSNPN and CDR2 SVGIG (reference sequence). This CDR3 has 13 residues. CDR3 protein: CAWSVFSGNEQFF. CDR3 DNA: TGTGCCTGGAGTGTGTTTAGCGGCAATGAGCAGTTCTTC.

This clone was seen once. The chain carries TRBV5-6 and TRBJ2-7; TRBD1 matches at 9 bases. Germline CDR1 and CDR2: SGHDT and YYEEEE. The CDR3 loop spans 17 amino acids. V shed 1 base, J shed 1 base, and the junction held 9 bases outside the gene matches. The CDR3 region is CASSLRSTGGKSYEQYF. CDR3 bases: TGTGCCAGCAGCTTGAGGTCGACAGGGGGTAAATCCTACGAGCAGTACTTC.

The gene calls are TRBV27 and TRBJ1-2, with TRBD1 matching 8 bases. V shed 3 bases, J shed 8 bases, and the junction held 5 bases outside the gene matches. Germline V gene lookup returns CDR1 MNHEY and CDR2 SMNVEV (reference sequence). The CDR3 runs to 13 residues. CDR3 bases: TGTGCCAGCAGTTTTACAGGGGGAACAGGCTACACCTTC. Translated, it gives CASSFTGGTGYTF.

This clone was seen more than once but under ten times. The rearrangement links TRBV6-1 to TRBJ1-5, with 7 positions matching TRBD1. J lost 2 bases, V lost 3 bases, and 4 bases had no gene match. CDR3 size: 15 residues. The V gene's germline CDR1 is MNHNS and CDR2 SASEGT. The CDR3 sequence is CASSERGQRNQPQHF. CDR3 sequence (DNA): TGTGCCAGCAGTGAGAGGGGACAGCGCAATCAGCCCCAGCATTTT.

The chain joins TRBV4-1 to TRBJ1-2; D is unclear. Trimming left V 4 bases short and J 8 bases short, with 14 bases between. Germline CDR1 is MGHRA and CDR2 is YSYEKL. This CDR3 spans 13 amino acids. CDR3 DNA sequence: TGCGCCAGCAGCCCGACGTCCCAAAACGGCTACACCTTC. Translating gives CASSPTSQNGYTF.

This chain uses TRBV9 with TRBJ2-7; 7 bases align to TRBD1. The V gene end was trimmed by 2 bases and the J gene end by 4 bases; junction bases not matched to a gene: 3. CDR3 length equals 13 residues. Germline-derived CDR1 and CDR2 are SGDLS and YYNGEE. DNA of the CDR3: TGTGCCAGCAGCGTCAGGGACAGATACGAGCAGTACTTC. Encoded protein: CASSVRDRYEQYF.

V gene TRBV10-1 combines with J gene TRBJ2-7; 8 bases are shared with TRBD2. J lost 1 base, V lost 5 bases, and 7 bases had no gene match. Germline CDR1 WNHNN, CDR2 SYGVQD (reference sequence). This CDR3 spans 15 amino acids. CDR3 in amino acids: CASSPGGVGSYEQYF. CDR3 bases: TGCGCCAGCAGTCCCGGGGGGGTTGGATCCTACGAGCAGTACTTC.

The chain has TRBV5-1 and TRBJ2-7; D may be TRBD2 (6 bases). Trimming cost V 2 bases and J 0 bases, with 9 bases left between them. The CDR3 runs to 14 residues. CDR1 SGHRS and CDR2 YFSETQ come from the germline V gene. CDR3 in amino acids: CASSFRGASYEQYF. CDR3 nucleotide sequence: TGCGCCAGCAGCTTCCGCGGGGCCTCCTACGAGCAGTACTTC.

Here the CDR3 reads CASSPRGLSNQPQHF. The CDR3 coding sequence is TGTGCCAGCAGTCCTCGGGGGCTTAGCAATCAGCCCCAGCATTTT. The chain has TRBV28 and TRBJ1-5, with TRBD1 as a possible D gene (6 bases). Between the trimmed V and J ends, which lost 5 bases and 0 bases, there was a span of 11 bases. This CDR3 is built from 15 residues. Per the germline V gene, CDR1 is MDHEN and CDR2 is SYDVKM.

This clone was seen more than once but under ten times. This chain uses TRBV6-5 with TRBJ1-1, with TRBD1 matching over 7 bases. This CDR3 has 14 amino acids. Germline V gene sequence: CDR1 MNHEY, CDR2 SVGAGI. V shed 8 bases and J 1 base; nucleotides not matched to a gene: 7. The CDR3 bases are TGTGCCAGCCGAACAGGGGCGTGGAACACTGAAGCTTTCTTT. Translating gives CASRTGAWNTEAFF.

This CDR3 reads CASRAGLAGGPSQFF. The CDR3 nucleotides are TGTGCCAGCAGAGCGGGACTAGCGGGAGGGCCGTCGCAGTTCTTC. The chain recombines TRBV27 with TRBJ2-1; 16 nucleotides match TRBD2. Germline CDR1 and CDR2: MNHEY and SMNVEV (reference sequence). J gave up 12 bases and V 6 bases, and 8 bases lay outside the gene matches. The CDR3 sequence is 15 residues long.

The CDR3 loop reads CASSLGQVDEQYF. The CDR3 DNA sequence: TGTGCCAGCAGTTTAGGACAGGTCGACGAGCAGTACTTC. This rearrangement joins TRBV12-3 or TRBV12-4 to TRBJ2-7; possibly TRBD1 for D (6 bases). CDR3 length: 13 amino acids. V was shortened by 1 base and J by 5 bases, with 9 bases between the two germline ends.

This clone occurred a few times. This chain joins TRBV27 and TRBJ2-1; 8 bases are shared with TRBD2. With 5 bases clipped from V and 9 bases from J, the junction kept 18 bases outside the gene matches. Per germline, CDR1 MNHEY and CDR2 SMNVEV (reference sequence). This CDR3 has 17 amino acids. CDR3 DNA: TGTGCCAGCAGTCTCCTGGCGAGAGCGGGAGAAGGTGGTGAGCAGTTCTTC. Its protein is CASSLLARAGEGGEQFF.

CDR3 sequence: CASSLKGAGSYEQYF. The CDR3 DNA is TGTGCCAGCAGTTTAAAGGGGGCGGGGTCCTACGAGCAGTACTTC. This rearrangement joins TRBV27 to TRBJ2-7, with a possible D match to TRBD1 (7 bases). The CDR3 length is 15 residues. V was shortened by 2 bases and J by 1 base, with 12 bases between the two germline ends. Germline-derived CDR1 and CDR2 are MNHEY and SMNVEV (reference sequence).

The chain carries TRBV9 and TRBJ2-1; D possibly corresponds to TRBD2 (5 bases). Germline values: CDR1 SGDLS, CDR2 YYNGEE. This CDR3 has 14 residues. The ends were cut back, 0 bases at V and 5 bases at J, with 9 bases in the middle. The DNA of the CDR3 is TGTGCCAGCAGCGTAGCGGACTGGAACAATGAGCAGTTCTTC. Translated: CASSVADWNNEQFF.

The chain links TRBV7-3 to TRBJ1-1, with D tentatively TRBD1 (5 bases). Per the germline V gene, CDR1 is SGHTA and CDR2 is FQGTGA. V was clipped by 5 bases and J by 8 bases, with 15 bases between them. The CDR3 spans 13 residues. The CDR3 DNA sequence: TGTGCCAGCAGCCAAGATGCAGGGAGGGAAGCTTTCTTT. Translated, it gives CASSQDAGREAFF.

The chain carries TRBV27 and TRBJ1-5, with D maybe TRBD1 (5 bases). CDR1 is MNHEY, CDR2 SMNVEV, per germline (reference sequence). V dropped 4 bases and J dropped 2 bases, with 18 bases sitting between them. This CDR3 comprises 17 residues. CDR3 loop: CASSSGGYPWGNQPQHF. The CDR3 DNA sequence: TGTGCCAGCAGTTCGGGGGGTTACCCATGGGGCAATCAGCCCCAGCATTTT.

The chain joins TRBV7-8 to TRBJ1-1; D remains ambiguous. V lost 1 base to trimming and J lost 1 base, with 10 bases between them. Germline loops: CDR1 SGHVS, CDR2 FQNEAQ. This CDR3 has 15 residues. CDR3 sequence: CASSLVRLKNTEAFF. CDR3 coding DNA: TGTGCCAGCAGCTTAGTGCGGTTAAAGAACACTGAAGCTTTCTTT.

The chain joins TRBV5-1 to TRBJ2-3; D is unclear. The V and J ends lost 0 bases and 0 bases respectively, with 8 bases between them. The germline V gene encodes CDR1 SGHRS and CDR2 YFSETQ. The CDR3 runs 15 residues. CDR3 protein: CASSLDVHSTDTQYF. CDR3 bases: TGCGCCAGCAGCTTGGATGTCCATAGCACAGATACGCAGTATTTT.

V usage is TRBV7-6 and J usage is TRBJ1-1; D might be TRBD1 (5 bases). Germline V gives CDR1 SGHVS, CDR2 FNYEAQ. This CDR3 has 13 amino acids. Trimming stripped 5 bases from V and 9 bases from J, with 16 bases between. CDR3 nucleotides: TGTGCCAGCAGCCTAGGCGGGGCCGGTAAAGCTTTCTTT. Amino acids: CASSLGGAGKAFF.

The chain is built from TRBV28 and TRBJ1-6; no definite D call. This CDR3 has 14 residues. The germline gives CDR1 MDHEN, CDR2 SYDVKM. V was clipped by 5 bases and J by 2 bases, with 7 bases between them. As DNA, the CDR3 is TGTGCCAGCAGTCGTAACCCCTATAATTCACCCCTCCACTTT. Its protein product is CASSRNPYNSPLHF.

The chain has TRBV7-8 and TRBJ1-2; D is ambiguous. This CDR3 comprises 16 residues. V was pared by 0 bases and J by 0 bases, with 11 bases between. Germline lookup yields CDR1 SGHVS and CDR2 FQNEAQ. DNA for the CDR3: TGTGCCAGCAGCTTAGCTTCCGGGTCAGCTAACTATGGCTACACCTTC. This encodes CASSLASGSANYGYTF. Full variable domain (missing parts from reference TRBV7-8 and TRBJ1-2): GAGVSQSPRYKVAKRGQDVALRCDPISGHVSLFWYQQALGQGPEFLTYFQNEAQLDKSGLPSDRFFAERPEGSVSTLKIQRTQQEDSAVYLCASSLASGSANYGYTFGSGTRLTVV.